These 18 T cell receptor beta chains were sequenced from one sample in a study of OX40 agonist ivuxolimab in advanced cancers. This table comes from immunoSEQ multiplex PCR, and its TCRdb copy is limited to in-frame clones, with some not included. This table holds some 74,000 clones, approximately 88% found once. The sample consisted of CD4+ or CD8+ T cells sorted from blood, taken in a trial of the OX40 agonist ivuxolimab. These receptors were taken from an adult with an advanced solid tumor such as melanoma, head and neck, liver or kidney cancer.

The CDR3 sequence: CASSLLSGNTIYF. Here the CDR3 DNA reads TGTGCCAGCAGCCTCCTGTCTGGAAACACCATATATTTT. The chain links TRBV28 to TRBJ1-3; D unresolved. The V end lost 6 bases, the J end lost 1 base, and 7 bases lay between the germline ends. Germline V gene data show CDR1 as MDHEN and CDR2 as SYDVKM. The CDR3 consists of 13 residues.

In DNA, the CDR3 is TGTGCCAGTACCCCCGATGGCGGAAGGTACCTCCAAGAGACCCAGTACTTC. This gives the protein CASTPDGGRYLQETQYF. V usage is TRBV19 and J usage is TRBJ2-5; D is unclear. The germline V gene has CDR1 LNHDA and CDR2 SQIVND (reference sequence). The CDR3 is made up of 17 amino acids. V was cut by 7 bases and J by 1 base, with 22 bases left in between.

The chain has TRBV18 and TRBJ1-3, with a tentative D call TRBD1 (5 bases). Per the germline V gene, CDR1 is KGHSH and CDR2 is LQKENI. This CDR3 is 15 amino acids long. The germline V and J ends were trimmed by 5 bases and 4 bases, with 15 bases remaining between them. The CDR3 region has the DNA TGTGCCAGCTCAACCCCCGGGGGGGTAGGAAACACCATATATTTT. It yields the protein CASSTPGGVGNTIYF.

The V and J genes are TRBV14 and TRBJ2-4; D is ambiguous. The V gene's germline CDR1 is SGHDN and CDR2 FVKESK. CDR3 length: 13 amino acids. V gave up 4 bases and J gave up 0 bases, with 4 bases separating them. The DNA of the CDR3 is TGTGCCAGCAGCCGGAAAGCCAAAAACATTCAGTACTTC. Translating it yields CASSRKAKNIQYF.

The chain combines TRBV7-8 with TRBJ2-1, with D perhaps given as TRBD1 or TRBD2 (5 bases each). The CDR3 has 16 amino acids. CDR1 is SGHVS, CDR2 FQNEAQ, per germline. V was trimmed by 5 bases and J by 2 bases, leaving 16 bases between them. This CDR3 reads CASSRDDRGAYNEQFF. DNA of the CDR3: TGTGCCAGCAGCCGGGACGACCGGGGAGCCTACAATGAGCAGTTCTTC.

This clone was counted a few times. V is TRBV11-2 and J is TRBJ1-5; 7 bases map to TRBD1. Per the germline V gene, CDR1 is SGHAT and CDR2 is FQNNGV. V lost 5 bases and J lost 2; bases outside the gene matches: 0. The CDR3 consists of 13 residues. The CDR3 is CASSGTGNQPQHF. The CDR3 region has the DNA TGTGCCAGCAGCGGGACAGGCAATCAGCCCCAGCATTTT.

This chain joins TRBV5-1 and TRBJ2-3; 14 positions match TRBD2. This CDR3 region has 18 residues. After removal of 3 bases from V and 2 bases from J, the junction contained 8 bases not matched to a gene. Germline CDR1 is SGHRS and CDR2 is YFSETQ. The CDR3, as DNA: TGCGCCAGCAGCTCGCTGGGACTAGCGGGAGAGTACACAGATACGCAGTATTTT. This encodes CASSSLGLAGEYTDTQYF. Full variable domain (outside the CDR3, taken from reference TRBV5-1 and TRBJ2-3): KAGVTQTPRYLIKTRGQQVTLSCSPISGHRSVSWYQQTPGQGLQFLFEYFSETQRNKGNFPGRFSGRQFSNSRSEMNVSTLELGDSALYLCASSSLGLAGEYTDTQYFGPGTRLTVL.

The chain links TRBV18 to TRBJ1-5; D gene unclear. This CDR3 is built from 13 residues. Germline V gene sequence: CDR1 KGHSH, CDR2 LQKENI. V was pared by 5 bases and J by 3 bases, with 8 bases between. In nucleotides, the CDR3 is TGTGCCAGCTCAACCACCAACAATCAGCCCCAGCATTTT. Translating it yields CASSTTNNQPQHF.

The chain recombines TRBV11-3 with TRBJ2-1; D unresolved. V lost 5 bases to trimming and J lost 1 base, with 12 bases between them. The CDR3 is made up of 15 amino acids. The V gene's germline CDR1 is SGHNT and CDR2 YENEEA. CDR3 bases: TGTGCCAGCAGCGCCGGCCTTCGATCCTACAATGAGCAGTTCTTC. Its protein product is CASSAGLRSYNEQFF.

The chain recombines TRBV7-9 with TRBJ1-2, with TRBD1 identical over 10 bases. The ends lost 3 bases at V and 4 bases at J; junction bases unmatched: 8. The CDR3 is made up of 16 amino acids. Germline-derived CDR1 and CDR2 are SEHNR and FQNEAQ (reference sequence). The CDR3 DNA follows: TGTGCCAGCAGCTTGCGGACAGGGGGGGAAGGCTATGGCTACACCTTC. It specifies CASSLRTGGEGYGYTF.

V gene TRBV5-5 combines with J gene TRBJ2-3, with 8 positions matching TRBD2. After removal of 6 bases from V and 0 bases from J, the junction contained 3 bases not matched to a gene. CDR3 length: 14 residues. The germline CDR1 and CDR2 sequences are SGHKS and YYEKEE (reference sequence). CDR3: CASTGGTSTDTQYF. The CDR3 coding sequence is TGTGCCAGCACGGGGGGGACCAGCACAGATACGCAGTATTTT.

CDR3 protein: CASSRGSTYNSPLHF. The CDR3 DNA reads as TGTGCCAGCTCACGAGGCAGCACCTATAATTCACCCCTCCACTTT. This sequence joins TRBV18 and TRBJ1-6; D unresolved. The CDR3 is 15 amino acids. Trimming stripped 4 bases from V and 2 bases from J, with 9 bases between. Looked up from germline, CDR1 is KGHSH and CDR2 is LQKENI.

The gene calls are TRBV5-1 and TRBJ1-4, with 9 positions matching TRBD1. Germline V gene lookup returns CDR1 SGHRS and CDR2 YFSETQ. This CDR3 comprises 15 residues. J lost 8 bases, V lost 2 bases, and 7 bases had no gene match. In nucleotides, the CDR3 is TGCGCCAGCAGCTTCCGGACAGGGGCGGAGGAAAAACTGTTTTTT. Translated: CASSFRTGAEEKLFF.

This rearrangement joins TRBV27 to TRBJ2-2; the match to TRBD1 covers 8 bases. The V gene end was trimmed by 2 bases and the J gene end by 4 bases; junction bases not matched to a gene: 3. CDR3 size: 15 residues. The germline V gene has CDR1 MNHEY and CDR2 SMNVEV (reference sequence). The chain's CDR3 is CASSLNRGFTGELFF. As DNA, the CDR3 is TGTGCCAGCAGTTTAAACAGGGGGTTCACCGGGGAGCTGTTTTTT.

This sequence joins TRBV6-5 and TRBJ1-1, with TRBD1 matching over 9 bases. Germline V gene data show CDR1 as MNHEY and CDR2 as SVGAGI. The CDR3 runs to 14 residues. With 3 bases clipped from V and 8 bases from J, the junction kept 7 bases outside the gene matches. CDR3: CASSYTGGAGEAFF. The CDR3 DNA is TGTGCCAGCAGTTATACAGGGGGCGCTGGGGAAGCTTTCTTT.

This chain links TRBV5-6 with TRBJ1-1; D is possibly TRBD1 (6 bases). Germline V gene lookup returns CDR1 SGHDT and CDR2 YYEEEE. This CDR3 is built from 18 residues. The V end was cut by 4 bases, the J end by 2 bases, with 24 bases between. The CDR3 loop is CASSPGGASRRPNTEAFF. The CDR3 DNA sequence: TGTGCCAGCAGCCCTGGGGGGGCGAGTCGTCGTCCCAACACTGAAGCTTTCTTT. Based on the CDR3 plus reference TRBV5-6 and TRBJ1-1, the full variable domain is DAGVTQSPTHLIKTRGQQVTLRCSPKSGHDTVSWYQQALGQGPQFIFQYYEEEERQRGNFPDRFSGHQFPNYSSELNVNALLLGDSALYLCASSPGGASRRPNTEAFFGQGTRLTVV.

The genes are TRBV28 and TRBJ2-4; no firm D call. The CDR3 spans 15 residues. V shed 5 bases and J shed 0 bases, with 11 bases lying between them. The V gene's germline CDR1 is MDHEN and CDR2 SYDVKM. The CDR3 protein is CASSPGDLAKNIQYF. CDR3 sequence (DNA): TGTGCCAGCAGTCCGGGTGATCTAGCCAAAAACATTCAGTACTTC.

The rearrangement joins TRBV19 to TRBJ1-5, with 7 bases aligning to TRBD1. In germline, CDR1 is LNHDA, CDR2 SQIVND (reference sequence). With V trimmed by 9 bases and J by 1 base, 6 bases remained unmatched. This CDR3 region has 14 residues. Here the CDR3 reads CASSTGQSNQPQHF. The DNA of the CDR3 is TGTGCCAGCTCCACGGGACAGAGCAATCAGCCCCAGCATTTT. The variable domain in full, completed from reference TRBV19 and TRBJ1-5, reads DGGITQSPKYLFRKEGQNVTLSCEQNLNHDAMYWYRQDPGQGLRLIYYSQIVNDFQKGDIAEGYSVSREKKESFPLTVTSAQKNPTAFYLCASSTGQSNQPQHFGDGTRLSIL.